This T cell receptor beta chain was captured in a study of T cell repertoires in cytomegalovirus infection. Study overall: HLA-B-restricted CMV epitopes that are well studied were used alongside recently identified HLA-C-restricted ones. It can be stated that public TCR beta signatures indicated CMV infection as well as a matching HLA type.

One entry per CDR3 protein, called by TCRdb with MiXCR from the reads. The sample holds 200,000 to 250,000 distinct CDR3 sequences; roughly 34% are singletons and the top ten take 59%. Looked up from germline, CDR1 is SGHVS and CDR2 is FNYEAQ. V was trimmed by 3 bases and J by 3 bases, leaving 14 bases between them. The CDR3 has 15 amino acids. This clonotype turned up a few times. Its antigen is still unknown. V usage is TRBV7-6 and J usage is TRBJ2-5; tentatively, D is TRBD2 (5 bases). This receptor was taken from a human donor in good health (CMV status not recorded). Some clones in this sample may be carry-over from other donors' samples. Sequenced material: CD8+ T cells from cultured PBMCs, taken from culture after CMV antigen stimulation. This CDR3 reads CASSFTAGVEETQYF. For the CDR3, the DNA is TGTGCCAGCAGCTTCACTGCCGGGGTAGAAGAGACCCAGTACTTC.